These 32 T cell receptor beta chains came from one sample sequenced in a study of cytomegalovirus exposure and HLA in healthy donors. TCRdb's table, derived via immunoSEQ multiplex PCR, lists solely in-frame clones and lacks some. The sample has under 75,000 clones, over 90% seen once. Specimen: PBMCs. The source is a woman between 18 and 29 years old in good health and CMV-seropositive.

The chain carries TRBV11-2 and TRBJ2-5; 8 positions agree with TRBD1. Germline V gives CDR1 SGHAT, CDR2 FQNNGV. The CDR3 runs 14 residues. With 3 bases clipped from V and 4 bases from J, the junction kept 4 bases outside the gene matches. CDR3 loop: CASSLAQGAETQYF. In DNA, the CDR3 is TGTGCCAGCAGCTTGGCCCAGGGGGCAGAGACCCAGTACTTC.

The CDR3 DNA reads as TGCAGTGCTATATCCACAGATACGCAGTATTTT. Its translation: CSAISTDTQYF. This chain joins TRBV20-1 and TRBJ2-3; unclear D gene. Between the trimmed V and J ends, which lost 4 bases and 2 bases, there was a span of 4 bases. This CDR3 has 11 residues. The V gene's germline CDR1 is DFQATT and CDR2 SNEGSKA (reference sequence).

The chain has TRBV5-6 and TRBJ2-5, with 8 bases identical to TRBD2. The junction had 12 bases not matched to a gene; V was cut back by 0 bases and J by 5 bases. This CDR3 region has 17 residues. From germline, CDR1 is SGHDT and CDR2 YYEEEE. CDR3 DNA sequence: TGTGCCAGCAGCTTGGGTCTAGCGGGCCTGTTAGCGGAGACCCAGTACTTC. As protein: CASSLGLAGLLAETQYF.

This chain uses TRBV19 with TRBJ1-5; perhaps TRBD1 as D (6 bases). V was clipped by 6 bases and J by 0 bases, with 9 bases between them. The CDR3 consists of 14 residues. The germline V gene encodes CDR1 LNHDA and CDR2 SQIVND (reference sequence). In nucleotides, the CDR3 is TGTGCCAGTAGGGGGGCTGGTAGCAATCAGCCCCAGCATTTT. This codes for CASRGAGSNQPQHF.

The V call is TRBV19, the J call TRBJ1-1; tentatively, D is TRBD1 (5 bases). V shed 5 bases and J shed 1 base, with 14 bases lying between them. The CDR3 spans 15 residues. The V gene's germline CDR1 is LNHDA and CDR2 SQIVND (reference sequence). The CDR3 is CASSAYRGGNTEAFF. In DNA form, the CDR3 reads TGTGCCAGTAGTGCCTATAGGGGCGGGAACACTGAAGCTTTCTTT.

J is TRBJ1-6 and V is TRBV4-3; tentative D call: TRBD1 (5 bases). The CDR3 sequence is 17 residues long. The V end lost 1 base, the J end lost 7 bases, and 17 bases lay between the germline ends. Per germline, CDR1 LGHNA and CDR2 YSLEER. The CDR3, as DNA: TGCGCCAGCAGCCAAGGGAATGCTAGGGGATTGAATTCACCCCTCCACTTT. The encoded protein is CASSQGNARGLNSPLHF.

The sample holds one count of this clone. The V and J genes are TRBV6-5 and TRBJ1-1; 10 nucleotides match TRBD1. There are 15 residues in the CDR3. With 6 bases clipped from V and 4 bases from J, the junction kept 8 bases outside the gene matches. Germline CDR1 MNHEY, CDR2 SVGAGI. The CDR3 coding sequence is TGTGCCAGCAGACTCACCGGGACAGGGGTCACTGAAGCTTTCTTT. This encodes CASRLTGTGVTEAFF.

This clone was counted a single time. This rearrangement joins TRBV19 to TRBJ1-5; D is uncertain. The CDR3 contains 15 residues. The V gene lost 3 bases and the J gene lost 3 bases, with 12 bases spanning the gap. Germline V gene sequence: CDR1 LNHDA, CDR2 SQIVND (reference sequence). In DNA form, the CDR3 reads TGTGCCAGTAGTATGGAGAGAATTTACAATCAGCCCCAGCATTTT. Translated, it gives CASSMERIYNQPQHF. The full variable domain, rest sourced from reference TRBV19 and TRBJ1-5, is DGGITQSPKYLFRKEGQNVTLSCEQNLNHDAMYWYRQDPGQGLRLIYYSQIVNDFQKGDIAEGYSVSREKKESFPLTVTSAQKNPTAFYLCASSMERIYNQPQHFGDGTRLSIL.

The rearrangement links TRBV19 to TRBJ2-7; 8 nucleotides line up with TRBD2. Germline loops: CDR1 LNHDA, CDR2 SQIVND (reference sequence). Losses at the gene ends were 4 bases for V and 9 bases for J; bases not matched to a gene: 11. This CDR3 is 14 amino acids long. This CDR3 is CASSTVGLGTSQYF. CDR3 coding DNA: TGTGCCAGTAGTACCGTGGGACTAGGGACCTCGCAGTACTTC. Full variable domain (rest looked up from reference TRBV19 and TRBJ2-7): DGGITQSPKYLFRKEGQNVTLSCEQNLNHDAMYWYRQDPGQGLRLIYYSQIVNDFQKGDIAEGYSVSREKKESFPLTVTSAQKNPTAFYLCASSTVGLGTSQYFGPGTRLTVT.

V usage is TRBV19 and J usage is TRBJ2-1; possible D gene TRBD2, 5 bases. V lost 1 base and J 7 bases, leaving 11 bases between the germline ends. The CDR3 is made up of 14 amino acids. The germline CDR1 and CDR2 sequences are LNHDA and SQIVND (reference sequence). In DNA, the CDR3 is TGTGCCAGTAGTATAGGACTAATTGGGAATGAGCAGTTCTTC. Protein product: CASSIGLIGNEQFF.

This clone has more than one count but fewer than ten. V is TRBV5-1 and J is TRBJ2-2; D is ambiguous. Germline loops: CDR1 SGHRS, CDR2 YFSETQ. CDR3 length equals 14 residues. The V end was cut by 4 bases, the J end by 2 bases, with 9 bases between. The CDR3 protein is CASSAGSNTGELFF. The CDR3 nucleotides read TGCGCCAGCAGCGCCGGGTCCAACACCGGGGAGCTGTTTTTT.

CDR3 loop: CASRYSGGEAEAFF. The CDR3 coding sequence is TGTGCCAGCAGGTACAGCGGGGGGGAGGCTGAAGCTTTCTTT. The gene calls are TRBV28 and TRBJ1-1, with D tentatively TRBD1 (5 bases). The ends were cut back, 6 bases at V and 6 bases at J, with 17 bases in the middle. The CDR3 covers 14 residues. The germline gives CDR1 MDHEN, CDR2 SYDVKM.

V is TRBV2 and J is TRBJ2-3, with 8 bases that match TRBD2. The V and J ends lost 4 bases and 1 base, in that order; junction bases with no gene match: 4. The CDR3 extends over 15 amino acids. Germline-derived CDR1 and CDR2 are SNHLY and FYNNEI. The CDR3 coding sequence is TGTGCCAGCAGTGTGGCGGGGGGAGGCACAGATACGCAGTATTTT. This sequence encodes CASSVAGGGTDTQYF. The full variable domain, in which reference TRBV2 and TRBJ2-3 provide the parts outside the CDR3, is EPEVTQTPSHQVTQMGQEVILRCVPISNHLYFYWYRQILGQKVEFLVSFYNNEISEKSEIFDDQFSVERPDGSNFTLKIRSTKLEDSAMYFCASSVAGGGTDTQYFGPGTRLTVL.

The chain links TRBV7-9 to TRBJ2-5, with TRBD1 matching over 9 bases. Trimming removed 5 bases from V and 5 bases from J; junction bases left unmatched: 9. The germline V gene has CDR1 SEHNR and CDR2 FQNEAQ (reference sequence). The CDR3 extends over 15 amino acids. CDR3 amino acids: CASSHRDRDYETQYF. The CDR3, as DNA: TGTGCCAGCAGCCATCGGGACAGGGATTACGAGACCCAGTACTTC.

The V gene is TRBV15, the J gene TRBJ2-2, with 9 bases aligning to TRBD1. CDR3 size: 15 residues. Trimming at V came to 8 bases and at J to 0 bases, leaving 4 bases not matched to a gene. CDR1 is LNHNV, CDR2 YYDKDF, per germline (reference sequence). The CDR3 DNA is TGTGCCACCCGACAGGGGGGCTCGAACACCGGGGAGCTGTTTTTT. Translated, it gives CATRQGGSNTGELFF. The whole variable domain, filled in from reference TRBV15 and TRBJ2-2, reads DAMVIQNPRYQVTQFGKPVTLSCSQTLNHNVMYWYQQKSSQAPKLLFHYYDKDFNNEADTPDNFQSRRPNTSFCFLDIRSPGLGDTAMYLCATRQGGSNTGELFFGEGSRLTVL.

The rearrangement uses TRBV18 and TRBJ1-4; TRBD1 agrees at 9 bases. From germline, CDR1 is KGHSH and CDR2 LQKENI. The CDR3 extends over 16 amino acids. Trimming cost V 3 bases and J 6 bases; bases outside gene matches: 8. This CDR3 is CASSPRGRTGDEKLFF. The CDR3, as DNA: TGTGCCAGCTCACCGCGAGGAAGGACAGGGGATGAAAAACTGTTTTTT.

The chain recombines TRBV5-1 with TRBJ2-7; 8 bases match TRBD1. The V and J ends lost 4 bases and 4 bases, in that order; junction bases with no gene match: 19. Germline CDR1 SGHRS, CDR2 YFSETQ. This CDR3 region has 18 residues. Written as DNA, the CDR3 is TGCGCCAGCAGCAGGGACAGGACGTCACTGCTCCTCCCTTACGAGCAGTACTTC. Protein product: CASSRDRTSLLLPYEQYF.

The V and J genes are TRBV7-3 and TRBJ2-2; D ambiguous. Trimming removed 2 bases from V and 5 bases from J, with 9 bases in between. Germline CDR1 reads SGHTA; CDR2 reads FQGTGA. CDR3 size: 14 residues. CDR3 in amino acids: CASSLLPGTGELFF. CDR3 DNA: TGTGCCAGCAGCTTACTCCCCGGGACCGGGGAGCTGTTTTTT. Full variable domain (remainder filled in from reference TRBV7-3 and TRBJ2-2): GAGVSQTPSNKVTEKGKYVELRCDPISGHTALYWYRQSLGQGPEFLIYFQGTGAADDSGLPNDRFFAVRPEGSVSTLKIQRTERGDSAVYLCASSLLPGTGELFFGEGSRLTVL.

This clone has a single count. The rearrangement joins TRBV6-5 to TRBJ2-7; D is possibly TRBD2 (5 bases). V lost 2 bases, J lost 5 bases, and 13 bases lay in between. This CDR3 region has 14 residues. Germline V lookup: CDR1 MNHEY, CDR2 SVGAGI. Here the CDR3 DNA reads TGTGCCAGCAGTTACACCCGGGGAGCAAACGAGCAGTACTTC. Protein sequence: CASSYTRGANEQYF.

The chain employs TRBV2 and TRBJ1-5; perhaps TRBD1 as D (6 bases). Germline V CDR1 and CDR2: SNHLY, FYNNEI. The CDR3 has 14 amino acids. V was pared by 3 bases and J by 9 bases, with 15 bases between. CDR3 in amino acids: CASSETGPGAPQHF. CDR3 DNA: TGTGCCAGCAGTGAGACAGGCCCGGGTGCGCCCCAGCATTTT.

V and J are TRBV4-3 and TRBJ1-6; D unclear. The CDR3 spans 15 residues. The ends were cut back, 0 bases at V and 9 bases at J, with 12 bases in the middle. Germline V gives CDR1 LGHNA, CDR2 YSLEER. The CDR3: CASSQEKEGGSPLHF. The CDR3 region has the DNA TGCGCCAGCAGCCAAGAAAAAGAGGGAGGTTCACCCCTCCACTTT.

CDR3 coding DNA: TGTGCCAGTAGTAATTCGCTTAGCGGGAGGCCTTTTTCCTACGAGCAGTACTTC. Its protein product is CASSNSLSGRPFSYEQYF. V is TRBV19 and J is TRBJ2-7, with TRBD2 matching 10 bases. With 4 bases clipped from V and 1 base from J, the junction kept 13 bases outside the gene matches. Germline-derived CDR1 and CDR2 are LNHDA and SQIVND (reference sequence). This CDR3 contains 18 residues.

This clone was seen more than once but under ten times. The J gene is TRBJ1-1, the V gene TRBV7-9; the match to TRBD1 covers 8 bases. In germline, CDR1 is SEHNR, CDR2 FQNEAQ (reference sequence). CDR3 length: 12 amino acids. Trimming removed 6 bases from V and 8 bases from J; junction bases left unmatched: 5. CDR3 in amino acids: CASSTWTGEAFF. The CDR3 DNA follows: TGTGCCAGCAGTACTTGGACAGGGGAAGCTTTCTTT.

This chain joins TRBV6-5 and TRBJ1-5; weak D call: TRBD1 (5 bases). Between the trimmed V and J ends, which lost 0 bases and 9 bases, there was a span of 15 bases. The CDR3 consists of 15 residues. The germline CDR1 and CDR2 sequences are MNHEY and SVGAGI. The CDR3 protein is CASSYSMGGVGPQHF. CDR3 nucleotide sequence: TGTGCCAGCAGTTACTCGATGGGGGGGGTAGGGCCCCAGCATTTT.

This chain connects TRBV4-1 to TRBJ1-5; 9 positions agree with TRBD1. V lost 1 base and J lost 7; bases outside the gene matches: 8. The CDR3 sequence is 16 residues long. Per germline, CDR1 MGHRA and CDR2 YSYEKL. Here the CDR3 reads CASSQGLGTGRQPQHF. The DNA of the CDR3 is TGCGCCAGCAGCCAAGGGCTCGGGACAGGGAGACAGCCCCAGCATTTT.

This chain connects TRBV9 to TRBJ2-2; D is ambiguous. The CDR3 totals 15 residues. Germline V CDR1 and CDR2: SGDLS, YYNGEE. Between the trimmed V and J ends, which lost 4 bases and 0 bases, there was a span of 10 bases. CDR3 nucleotide sequence: TGTGCCAGCAGCCGACAAAATTCGAACACCGGGGAGCTGTTTTTT. This gives the protein CASSRQNSNTGELFF. Supplemented by reference TRBV9 and TRBJ2-2, the full variable domain reads DSGVTQTPKHLITATGQRVTLRCSPRSGDLSVYWYQQSLDQGLQFLIQYYNGEERAKGNILERFSAQQFPDLHSELNLSSLELGDSALYFCASSRQNSNTGELFFGEGSRLTVL.

The chain links TRBV18 to TRBJ2-1; weak D call: TRBD1 (6 bases). The germline V gene has CDR1 KGHSH and CDR2 LQKENI. This CDR3 contains 14 residues. V lost 0 bases and J 4 bases, leaving 7 bases between the germline ends. CDR3 DNA sequence: TGTGCCAGCTCACCACCGGGACAATACAATGAGCAGTTCTTC. Residues: CASSPPGQYNEQFF.

The rearrangement links TRBV14 to TRBJ2-2; D unclear. In germline, CDR1 is SGHDN, CDR2 FVKESK. CDR3 length: 16 amino acids. Trimming took off 0 bases at V and 0 bases at J, with 8 bases between the two ends. The CDR3 sequence: CASSQDRRSNTGELFF. CDR3 nucleotide sequence: TGTGCCAGCAGCCAAGATCGCAGGTCGAACACCGGGGAGCTGTTTTTT.

The chain is built from TRBV28 and TRBJ1-1; D gene uncertain. The germline V gene encodes CDR1 MDHEN and CDR2 SYDVKM. The V gene lost 7 bases and the J gene lost 10 bases, with 16 bases spanning the gap. CDR3 length: 12 amino acids. In DNA form, the CDR3 reads TGTGCCAGCAATCAGTCGGTCCGGGTAGCTTTCTTT. Residues: CASNQSVRVAFF. Combining the CDR3 with reference TRBV28 and TRBJ1-1 gives the whole variable domain DVKVTQSSRYLVKRTGEKVFLECVQDMDHENMFWYRQDPGLGLRLIYFSYDVKMKEKGDIPEGYSVSREKKERFSLILESASTNQTSMYLCASNQSVRVAFFGQGTRLTVV.

The chain is built from TRBV6-1 and TRBJ2-7, with TRBD1 as a possible D gene (5 bases). V was trimmed by 10 bases and J by 6 bases, leaving 16 bases between them. The CDR3 runs to 12 residues. The V gene's germline CDR1 is MNHNS and CDR2 SASEGT. DNA of the CDR3: TGTGCCACTTCCCGGAGCACAGGCGAGCAGTACTTC. This sequence encodes CATSRSTGEQYF.

The J gene is TRBJ1-1, the V gene TRBV2; no clear D gene. CDR3 length: 13 amino acids. From germline, CDR1 is SNHLY and CDR2 FYNNEI. V lost 3 bases to trimming and J lost 0 bases, with 5 bases between them. The CDR3 bases are TGTGCCAGCAGTGACGAGATGAACACTGAAGCTTTCTTT. It yields the protein CASSDEMNTEAFF.

The chain is built from TRBV28 and TRBJ1-4; D is perhaps TRBD1 (5 bases). V was clipped by 2 bases and J by 8 bases, with 6 bases between them. Germline values: CDR1 MDHEN, CDR2 SYDVKM. The CDR3 has 12 residues. The CDR3, as DNA: TGTGCCAGCAGTTTAAAGGGGGAAAAACTGTTTTTT. This sequence encodes CASSLKGEKLFF.